Here is one T cell receptor beta chain with its context. Its cognate antigen is unknown. The data were taken from a study of T cell clonotyping in hematopoietic cell transplantation. General study results and limits: At the given depth, recipient repertoires were over 95% de novo clonotypes. Graft donor and pretransplant recipient Inverse Simpson Index values predicted broader posttransplant TCR diversity. Cells were unsorted, so CD4 and CD8 contributions were not separated.

Profiling relied on immunoSEQ multiplex PCR, and the TCRdb table lists in-frame clones only, not all of them. The data show some 9,100 clones, with 80% to 90% seen just once and under 5% held by the top ten. The source of this sequence is a female patient in her 50s who had an allogeneic stem cell transplant from an unrelated donor, so the T cells may come from the graft donor. Some clones in this sample may be carry-over from other donors' samples. The sequencing here drew on peripheral blood mononuclear cells, taken 180 days after allogeneic stem cell transplant.

Written as DNA, the CDR3 is TGTGCCAGCAGCCAAGAGTACGGGCCCTACGAGCAGTACTTC. Encoded protein: CASSQEYGPYEQYF. V usage is TRBV4-2 and J usage is TRBJ2-7, with D hard to call. V lost 0 bases, J lost 2 bases, and 8 bases lay in between. The CDR3 is 14 amino acids. CDR1 is LGHNA, CDR2 YNFKEQ, per germline.